Listed below are T cell receptor beta chains from one sample, sequenced in a study of blood T cell repertoires in COVID-19. The repertoire was sequenced with immunoSEQ multiplex PCR; TCRdb's copy has only in-frame clones and lacks some. The data contain about 210,000 clones, 75% to 90% of them seen just once; the ten biggest clones take up about 10%. The sequenced material came from PBMCs or T cells enriched from blood (not recorded which). These receptors were obtained from a man in his forties who had recovered from COVID-19. Both conserved end residues are part of each CDR3. The D gene is left open where the match is weak. Clone size, where shown, is once, few, many, or a class for clones that have expanded.

clone_size: NA; j_call: TRBJ1-5; v_call: TRBV19; d_call: NA; cdr3_aa: CASSIESRVYSNQPQHF; cdr3_nt: TGTGCCAGTAGTATAGAGTCCAGGGTTTATAGCAATCAGCCCCAGCATTTT
clone_size: NA; j_call: TRBJ2-3; v_call: TRBV5-1; d_call: NA; cdr3_aa: CASSRQPSYGDGTDTQYF; cdr3_nt: TGCGCCAGCAGCCGGCAACCCTCGTACGGAGATGGCACAGATACGCAGTATTTT
clone_size: NA; j_call: TRBJ1-1; v_call: TRBV7-9; d_call: NA; cdr3_aa: CASSSNTEAFF; cdr3_nt: TGTGCCAGCAGCTCAAACACTGAAGCTTTCTTT
clone_size: NA; j_call: TRBJ2-5; v_call: TRBV7-9; d_call: TRBD2; cdr3_aa: CASSLGGGGETQYF; cdr3_nt: TGTGCCAGCAGCTTAGGCGGGGGTGGAGAGACCCAGTACTTC
clone_size: NA; j_call: TRBJ2-1; v_call: TRBV9; d_call: TRBD2; cdr3_aa: CASNRLAGGYNEQFF; cdr3_nt: TGTGCCAGCAATAGACTAGCGGGAGGTTACAATGAGCAGTTCTTC
clone_size: NA; j_call: TRBJ2-1; v_call: TRBV5-1; d_call: TRBD1; cdr3_aa: CASSSGGQGPYNEQFF; cdr3_nt: TGCGCCAGCAGCTCCGGTGGACAGGGTCCTTACAATGAGCAGTTCTTC
clone_size: NA; j_call: TRBJ2-7; v_call: TRBV5-1; d_call: TRBD2; cdr3_aa: CASSLGLAVYEQYF; cdr3_nt: TGCGCCAGCAGCCTGGGACTAGCGGTCTACGAGCAGTACTTC
clone_size: NA; j_call: TRBJ1-1; v_call: TRBV29-1; d_call: NA; cdr3_aa: CSVGAAEAFF; cdr3_nt: TGCAGCGTTGGGGCAGCGGAGGCTTTCTTT
clone_size: NA; j_call: TRBJ1-1; v_call: TRBV7-9; d_call: TRBD1; cdr3_aa: CASSLERGQGEAFF; cdr3_nt: TGTGCCAGCAGCTTAGAGAGGGGACAGGGTGAAGCTTTCTTT
clone_size: NA; j_call: TRBJ2-7; v_call: TRBV6-5; d_call: NA; cdr3_aa: CASSNEGYEQYF; cdr3_nt: TGTGCCAGCAGTAACGAGGGCTACGAGCAGTACTTC
clone_size: few; j_call: TRBJ1-6; v_call: TRBV5-1; d_call: TRBD1; cdr3_aa: CASSPTGTGNISPLHF; cdr3_nt: TGCGCCAGCAGCCCCACCGGGACAGGGAATATTTCACCCCTCCACTTT
clone_size: NA; j_call: TRBJ1-1; v_call: TRBV9; d_call: TRBD1; cdr3_aa: CASSVGQGLVTEAFF; cdr3_nt: TGTGCCAGCAGCGTAGGACAGGGTTTGGTGACTGAAGCTTTCTTT
clone_size: NA; j_call: TRBJ1-2; v_call: TRBV6-1; d_call: NA; cdr3_aa: CASSVTREVANYGYTF; cdr3_nt: TGTGCCAGCAGTGTTACGCGGGAGGTAGCGAACTATGGCTACACCTTC
clone_size: NA; j_call: TRBJ1-1; v_call: TRBV7-2; d_call: TRBD1; cdr3_aa: CASSVPDRGHTEAFF; cdr3_nt: TGTGCCAGCAGCGTACCGGACAGGGGGCATACTGAAGCTTTCTTT
clone_size: NA; j_call: TRBJ2-7; v_call: TRBV10-3; d_call: NA; cdr3_aa: CAISGGALNDYEQYF; cdr3_nt: TGTGCCATCAGTGGAGGAGCTCTTAACGACTACGAGCAGTACTTC
clone_size: NA; j_call: TRBJ2-7; v_call: TRBV11-2; d_call: TRBD2; cdr3_aa: CASSHGGGEQYF; cdr3_nt: TGTGCCAGCAGCCACGGGGGGGGCGAGCAGTACTTC
clone_size: NA; j_call: TRBJ2-1; v_call: TRBV13; d_call: TRBD2; cdr3_aa: CASSLSGLAGVHEQFF; cdr3_nt: TGTGCCAGCAGCTTATCGGGACTAGCGGGGGTCCATGAGCAGTTCTTC
clone_size: NA; j_call: TRBJ1-6; v_call: TRBV30; d_call: NA; cdr3_aa: CAWSLGSNSPLHF; cdr3_nt: TGTGCCTGGAGTCTTGGGAGTAATTCACCCCTCCACTTT
clone_size: NA; j_call: TRBJ1-6; v_call: TRBV23-1; d_call: NA; cdr3_aa: CASSQSRRLYNSPLHF; cdr3_nt: TGCGCCAGCAGTCAATCTCGGAGATTATATAATTCACCCCTCCACTTT
clone_size: NA; j_call: TRBJ1-1; v_call: TRBV5-1; d_call: TRBD1; cdr3_aa: CASSLERGQNTEAFF; cdr3_nt: TGCGCCAGCAGCTTGGAGAGGGGGCAGAACACTGAAGCTTTCTTT
clone_size: few; j_call: TRBJ1-5; v_call: TRBV28; d_call: NA; cdr3_aa: CASGQQPQHF; cdr3_nt: TGTGCCAGCGGACAGCAGCCCCAGCATTTT
clone_size: NA; j_call: TRBJ1-5; v_call: TRBV9; d_call: TRBD1; cdr3_aa: CASSAGTGVWPQHF; cdr3_nt: TGTGCCAGCAGCGCCGGGACAGGGGTTTGGCCCCAGCATTTT
clone_size: NA; j_call: TRBJ1-1; v_call: TRBV6-5; d_call: NA; cdr3_aa: CASSPGVWTEAFF; cdr3_nt: TGTGCCAGCAGTCCGGGGGTTTGGACTGAAGCTTTCTTT
clone_size: NA; j_call: TRBJ2-1; v_call: TRBV4-2; d_call: NA; cdr3_aa: CASSQGEGGPQFF; cdr3_nt: TGTGCCAGCAGCCAAGGAGAAGGAGGGCCTCAGTTCTTC
clone_size: NA; j_call: TRBJ2-7; v_call: TRBV5-1; d_call: TRBD1; cdr3_aa: CASSSRDRGSEQYF; cdr3_nt: TGCGCCAGCAGCTCCCGGGACAGGGGGAGCGAGCAGTACTTC
clone_size: NA; j_call: TRBJ1-1; v_call: TRBV5-5; d_call: NA; cdr3_aa: CASTSPAGQGRKDTEAFF; cdr3_nt: TGTGCCAGCACCTCCCCTGCCGGGCAGGGTAGGAAGGACACTGAAGCTTTCTTT
clone_size: NA; j_call: TRBJ1-1; v_call: TRBV4-1; d_call: NA; cdr3_aa: CASSRYEAAGTEAFF; cdr3_nt: TGCGCCAGCAGTCGCTATGAGGCCGCCGGTACTGAAGCTTTCTTT
clone_size: NA; j_call: TRBJ2-6; v_call: TRBV3-1/TRBV3-2; d_call: NA; cdr3_aa: CASSPDLGAFSGANVLTF; cdr3_nt: TGTGCCAGCAGCCCCGACCTGGGGGCGTTCTCTGGGGCCAACGTCCTGACTTTC
clone_size: many; j_call: TRBJ2-1; v_call: TRBV10-1; d_call: NA; cdr3_aa: CASSPHGGFNEQFF; cdr3_nt: TGCGCCAGCAGCCCTCACGGCGGGTTCAATGAGCAGTTCTTC
clone_size: NA; j_call: TRBJ1-2; v_call: TRBV29-1; d_call: NA; cdr3_aa: CSVEDRPEYGYTF; cdr3_nt: TGCAGCGTTGAAGATCGGCCGGAGTATGGCTACACCTTC
clone_size: once; j_call: TRBJ1-4; v_call: TRBV4-2; d_call: NA; cdr3_aa: CASSQDFQRDEKLFF; cdr3_nt: TGTGCCAGCAGCCAAGATTTCCAACGAGATGAAAAACTGTTTTTT
clone_size: NA; j_call: TRBJ2-7; v_call: TRBV30; d_call: TRBD1; cdr3_aa: CAWKGTGEREQYF; cdr3_nt: TGTGCCTGGAAAGGGACAGGGGAACGCGAGCAGTACTTC
clone_size: NA; j_call: TRBJ1-3; v_call: TRBV3-1/TRBV3-2; d_call: NA; cdr3_aa: CASSVPGSSGNTIYF; cdr3_nt: TGTGCCAGCAGCGTCCCCGGGAGCTCTGGAAACACCATATATTTT
clone_size: NA; j_call: TRBJ1-3; v_call: TRBV29-1; d_call: TRBD1; cdr3_aa: CSVRTGRNTIYF; cdr3_nt: TGCAGCGTGAGGACAGGGCGAAACACCATATATTTT
clone_size: NA; j_call: TRBJ1-2; v_call: TRBV5-1; d_call: TRBD1; cdr3_aa: CASSKGQGSIYGYTF; cdr3_nt: TGCGCCAGCAGCAAAGGACAGGGTTCGATCTATGGCTACACCTTC
clone_size: few; j_call: TRBJ2-7; v_call: TRBV11-2; d_call: TRBD2; cdr3_aa: CASSLGTSGHEQYF; cdr3_nt: TGTGCCAGCAGCTTAGGGACTAGTGGCCACGAGCAGTACTTC
clone_size: once; j_call: TRBJ2-1; v_call: TRBV7-9; d_call: NA; cdr3_aa: CASSLVRGGDNEQFF; cdr3_nt: TGTGCCAGCAGCCTGGTCCGGGGTGGGGACAATGAGCAGTTCTTC
clone_size: NA; j_call: TRBJ2-5; v_call: TRBV4-1; d_call: NA; cdr3_aa: CASSLFQGMETQYF; cdr3_nt: TGCGCCAGCAGCCTATTCCAGGGGATGGAGACCCAGTACTTC
clone_size: NA; j_call: TRBJ2-6; v_call: TRBV24-1; d_call: NA; cdr3_aa: CATSEKRTATTSGANVLTF; cdr3_nt: TGTGCCACCAGTGAAAAACGGACAGCTACAACCTCTGGGGCCAACGTCCTGACTTTC
clone_size: NA; j_call: TRBJ2-5; v_call: TRBV7-6; d_call: NA; cdr3_aa: CASSMEGLPQETQYF; cdr3_nt: TGTGCCAGCAGCATGGAAGGACTACCTCAAGAGACCCAGTACTTC
clone_size: NA; j_call: TRBJ1-2; v_call: TRBV2; d_call: TRBD1; cdr3_aa: CASRSPGQGTFDYGYTF; cdr3_nt: TGTGCCAGCAGGTCACCGGGACAGGGGACGTTTGACTATGGCTACACCTTC
clone_size: few; j_call: TRBJ1-1; v_call: TRBV19; d_call: NA; cdr3_aa: CASSMGGGTEAFF; cdr3_nt: TGTGCCAGTAGTATGGGGGGTGGAACTGAAGCTTTCTTT
clone_size: NA; j_call: TRBJ1-2; v_call: TRBV9; d_call: NA; cdr3_aa: CASSAGSGGAYGYTF; cdr3_nt: TGTGCCAGCAGCGCCGGATCGGGGGGAGCCTATGGCTACACCTTC
clone_size: NA; j_call: TRBJ1-4; v_call: TRBV7-2; d_call: NA; cdr3_aa: CASSRNRAAEKLFF; cdr3_nt: TGTGCCAGCAGCCGTAACAGGGCTGCTGAAAAACTGTTTTTT
clone_size: NA; j_call: TRBJ1-6; v_call: TRBV6-5; d_call: TRBD1; cdr3_aa: CASRTGGAWNSPLHF; cdr3_nt: TGTGCCAGCAGGACAGGGGGCGCGTGGAATTCACCCCTCCACTTT
clone_size: NA; j_call: TRBJ2-7; v_call: TRBV5-1; d_call: TRBD2; cdr3_aa: CASSPRGSGRVYEQYF; cdr3_nt: TGCGCCAGCAGCCCGAGGGGTAGCGGGAGGGTCTACGAGCAGTACTTC
clone_size: NA; j_call: TRBJ1-6; v_call: TRBV10-3; d_call: NA; cdr3_aa: CAISDGNSPLHF; cdr3_nt: TGTGCCATCAGTGACGGGAATTCACCCCTCCACTTT
clone_size: NA; j_call: TRBJ2-3; v_call: TRBV6-5; d_call: NA; cdr3_aa: CASSVPLAGRDTQYF; cdr3_nt: TGTGCCAGCTCTGTACCCCTAGCCGGTCGCGATACGCAGTATTTT